What follows describes a single T cell receptor (beta chain). What it recognizes is unknown. V was trimmed by 4 bases and J by 1 base, leaving 10 bases between them. Germline CDR1 is MNHEY and CDR2 is SVGEGT. CDR3 length: 14 residues. These data are taken from a study of T cell responses to AZD1222 COVID-19 vaccine. The study's findings and limits: Spike-specific TCR breadth and depth grew following two AZD1222 doses. Epitopes outside B.1.351 and B.1.1.7 mutated regions reportedly drew nearly half of spike TCRs.

The method was immunoSEQ multiplex PCR; TCRdb's version includes in-frame clones alone and lacks a portion of them. The sample records approximately 140,000 clones, 92% being singletons. The TCR was taken from an adult who received the AZD1222 COVID-19 vaccine. The chain combines TRBV6-2 or TRBV6-3 with TRBJ1-1; no definite D call. Sequences were derived from peripheral blood, sampled 28 days after the second AZD1222 dose. The CDR3 spells CASSFDWGNTEAFF. DNA of the CDR3: TGTGCCAGCAGTTTCGACTGGGGGAACACTGAAGCTTTCTTT.